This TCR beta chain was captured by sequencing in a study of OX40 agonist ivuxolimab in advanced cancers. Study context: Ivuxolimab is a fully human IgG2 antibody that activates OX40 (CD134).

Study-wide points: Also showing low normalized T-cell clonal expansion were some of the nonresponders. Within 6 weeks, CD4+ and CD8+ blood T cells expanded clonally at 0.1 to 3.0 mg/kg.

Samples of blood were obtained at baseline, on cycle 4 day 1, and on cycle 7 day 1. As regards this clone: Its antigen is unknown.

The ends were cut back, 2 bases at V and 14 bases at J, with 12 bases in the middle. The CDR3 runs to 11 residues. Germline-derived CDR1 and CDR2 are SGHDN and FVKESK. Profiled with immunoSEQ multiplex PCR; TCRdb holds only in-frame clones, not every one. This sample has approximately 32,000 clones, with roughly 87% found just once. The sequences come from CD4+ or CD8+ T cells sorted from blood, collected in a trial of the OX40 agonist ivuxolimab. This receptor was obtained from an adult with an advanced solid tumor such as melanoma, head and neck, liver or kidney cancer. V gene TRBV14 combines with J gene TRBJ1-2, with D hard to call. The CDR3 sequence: CASSQSWIGTF. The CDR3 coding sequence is TGTGCCAGCAGCCAATCCTGGATTGGGACCTTC.